The rows below give T cell receptor beta chains drawn from one sample of a study of post-analysis software for immune sequencing data. TCRdb reprocessed the PCR reads via MiXCR and lists one record per CDR3 protein. The table records some 260,000 distinct CDR3 sequences, 36% of them present only once. Sequenced sample: blood. The source is a girl between 10 and 17 years old with multiple sclerosis. The CDR3 runs from the conserved cysteine through the conserved F or W. The D gene is left open where the match is weak. Clone size appears in some rows only: once, few, many, or a class for an expanded clone.

j_call d_call v_call clone_size cdr3_aa cdr3_nt
TRBJ1-4 TRBD1 TRBV29-1 NA CSVAEPTGSAEKLFF TGCAGCGTTGCCGAACCGACAGGGTCAGCTGAAAAACTGTTTTTT
TRBJ2-1 NA TRBV10-1 many CASSEYGRTSRNEQFF TGCGCCAGCAGTGAGTATGGACGGACCTCCCGCAATGAGCAGTTCTTC
TRBJ1-6 NA TRBV7-2 many CASSPQTENSPLHF TGTGCCAGCAGCCCCCAGACAGAGAATTCACCCCTCCACTTT
TRBJ2-1 NA TRBV4-2 NA CASSQDIEATTEQFF TGTGCCAGCAGCCAAGATATCGAGGCTACTACTGAGCAGTTCTTC
TRBJ2-1 NA TRBV7-3 many CASSLIPGDEQFF TGTGCCAGCAGCTTAATTCCTGGCGATGAGCAGTTCTTC
TRBJ2-2 NA TRBV29-1 NA CSVELDGFANTGELFF TGCAGCGTTGAACTGGACGGGTTCGCGAACACCGGGGAGCTGTTTTTT
TRBJ2-5 NA TRBV6-6 many CASSYSGLETQYF TGTGCCAGCAGTTACTCGGGACTTGAGACCCAGTACTTC
TRBJ2-1 TRBD2 TRBV27 many CASSLSGGPHNEQFF TGTGCCAGCAGTCTCAGCGGGGGTCCCCACAATGAGCAGTTCTTC
TRBJ2-5 NA TRBV28 many CASGRDTRKGETQYF TGTGCCAGCGGGCGGGACACCCGTAAGGGAGAGACCCAGTACTTC
TRBJ2-1 TRBD2 TRBV25-1 many CASSEMASGSPNEQFF TGTGCCAGCAGTGAAATGGCTAGCGGGAGTCCCAATGAGCAGTTCTTC
TRBJ1-1 NA TRBV7-7 many CASSLAPGTEAFF TGTGCCAGCAGCTTAGCCCCGGGCACTGAAGCTTTCTTT